One sample yielded the 7 T cell receptor beta chains listed below, sequenced in a study of T cell responses to AZD1222 COVID-19 vaccine. Sequencing used immunoSEQ multiplex PCR; TCRdb keeps in-frame clones, though not all of them. In the table there are some 150,000 clones, about nine tenths of which are singletons. The sample was peripheral blood, taken on day 0 of AZD1222 vaccination. Receptors originate from an adult in good health.

The rearrangement joins TRBV19 to TRBJ2-2; TRBD2 matches 13 bases. Trimming cost V 5 bases and J 6 bases; bases outside gene matches: 15. CDR1 is LNHDA and CDR2 is SQIVND in the germline V gene (reference sequence). This CDR3 comprises 19 residues. The CDR3 DNA is TGTGCCAGTAGTGCAACATGGGGACTAGCGGGAATATTCCCCGGGGAGCTGTTTTTT. As protein: CASSATWGLAGIFPGELFF.

The V and J genes are TRBV7-3 and TRBJ2-5, with D possibly TRBD1 on 6 matching bases. The germline gives CDR1 SGHTA, CDR2 FQGTGA. CDR3 length: 17 residues. Between the trimmed V and J ends, which lost 7 bases and 3 bases, there was a span of 24 bases. This CDR3 is CASNPGISGVAEETQYF. In nucleotides, the CDR3 is TGTGCCAGCAACCCGGGCATTTCAGGGGTGGCGGAAGAGACCCAGTACTTC.

DNA for the CDR3: TGTGCCAGCAATTGGGGCAATGAGCAGTTCTTC. As protein: CASNWGNEQFF. This sequence joins TRBV6-5 and TRBJ2-1; D call uncertain. With 7 bases removed from V and 6 bases from J, the gap between germline ends came to 7 bases. Per the germline V gene, CDR1 is MNHEY and CDR2 is SVGAGI. This CDR3 region has 11 residues.

This chain uses TRBV25-1 with TRBJ1-4; D call uncertain. This CDR3 has 15 residues. Germline V gives CDR1 MGHDK, CDR2 SYGVNS. Trimming removed 3 bases at V and 10 bases at J, with 18 bases between. DNA of the CDR3: TGTGCCAGCAGTGAGAACGGCCCCGAAGTTGGAAAACTGTTTTTT. This translates into CASSENGPEVGKLFF.

The chain uses TRBV12-3 or TRBV12-4 and TRBJ1-1; possibly TRBD1 for D (5 bases). V dropped 6 bases and J dropped 5 bases, with 13 bases sitting between them. CDR3 length equals 13 residues. Written as DNA, the CDR3 is TGTGCCAGCAGCTGGCCGGGGGGGACTGAAGCTTTCTTT. It yields the protein CASSWPGGTEAFF.

The chain uses TRBV5-1 and TRBJ2-7, with no clear D. Germline V gene lookup returns CDR1 SGHRS and CDR2 YFSETQ. CDR3 length: 14 amino acids. V lost 0 bases and J lost 2, with 9 bases in between. The CDR3, as DNA: TGCGCCAGCAGCTTGGGAAGCGTTGCCTACGAGCAGTACTTC. Protein product: CASSLGSVAYEQYF.

This rearrangement joins TRBV5-1 to TRBJ2-2, with unresolved D. The CDR3 is made up of 13 amino acids. The V gene's germline CDR1 is SGHRS and CDR2 YFSETQ. V was trimmed by 4 bases and J by 0 bases, leaving 4 bases between them. The CDR3 bases are TGCGCCAGCAGCACCTCGAACACCGGGGAGCTGTTTTTT. It translates to CASSTSNTGELFF.